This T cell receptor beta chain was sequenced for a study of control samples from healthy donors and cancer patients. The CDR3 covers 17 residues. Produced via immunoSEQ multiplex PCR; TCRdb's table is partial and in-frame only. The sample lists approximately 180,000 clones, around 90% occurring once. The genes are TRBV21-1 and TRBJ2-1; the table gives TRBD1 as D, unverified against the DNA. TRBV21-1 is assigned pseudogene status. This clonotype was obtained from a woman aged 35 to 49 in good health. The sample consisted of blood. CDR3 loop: CASSKAMGQGDGNEQFF. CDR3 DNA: TGTGCCAGCAGCAAAGCCATGGGACAGGGGGACGGGAATGAGCAGTTCTTC.